A single sample gave rise to the 20 T cell receptor beta chains below, sequenced in a study of cytotoxic CD8 clonotypes in ibrutinib-treated CLL. The protocol was immunoSEQ multiplex PCR, while the TCRdb copy is restricted to in-frame clones and leaves out a portion. The table shows approximately 100,000 clones, with around 80% occurring only once. The source material was PBMCs, sampled after 12 months of ibrutinib treatment. All receptors come from a human donor with chronic lymphocytic leukemia.

Here the CDR3 reads CASRGPIRGGEQYF. The CDR3 DNA reads TGTGCCAGCAGGGGTCCCATCAGGGGCGGCGAGCAGTACTTC. V usage is TRBV7-3 and J usage is TRBJ2-7; the D gene is possibly TRBD1 (6 bases). V was cut by 6 bases and J by 6 bases, with 18 bases left in between. Germline CDR1 SGHTA, CDR2 FQGTGA. The CDR3 is 14 amino acids.

This sequence joins TRBV6-6 and TRBJ2-3, with 11 bases fitting TRBD1. CDR3 length equals 16 residues. After removal of 7 bases from V and 0 bases from J, the junction contained 6 bases not matched to a gene. The V gene's germline CDR1 is MNHNY and CDR2 SVGAGI (reference sequence). CDR3 coding DNA: TGTGCCAGCAAGGACAGGGGGCGCCTAAGCACAGATACGCAGTATTTT. It encodes CASKDRGRLSTDTQYF.

V usage is TRBV10-3 and J usage is TRBJ2-3; possible D gene TRBD2, 6 bases. The germline V gene has CDR1 ENHRY and CDR2 SYGVKD. The CDR3 consists of 12 residues. Trimming pared 10 bases from V and 5 bases from J, leaving 13 bases between. CDR3 sequence reads: CATGGFGDTQYF. The CDR3, as DNA: TGTGCCACCGGGGGTTTTGGAGATACGCAGTATTTT.

The V gene is TRBV6-1, the J gene TRBJ2-5; 8 bases line up with TRBD2. CDR1 is MNHNS and CDR2 is SASEGT in the germline V gene. This CDR3 has 14 amino acids. The ends lost 4 bases at V and 5 bases at J; junction bases unmatched: 6. The CDR3 loop reads CASSGGLVRETQYF. For the CDR3, the DNA is TGTGCCAGCAGTGGGGGACTAGTCCGTGAGACCCAGTACTTC.

The chain uses TRBV7-2 and TRBJ1-1; possible D gene TRBD1, 6 bases. The V and J ends lost 5 bases and 3 bases respectively, with 7 bases between them. The CDR3 contains 12 residues. Looked up from germline, CDR1 is SGHTA and CDR2 is FQGNSA. The CDR3 reads CASSRGDTEAFF. CDR3 coding DNA: TGTGCCAGCAGCAGGGGGGACACTGAAGCTTTCTTT.

The chain is built from TRBV6-5 and TRBJ2-3; 10 bases are shared with TRBD2. From germline, CDR1 is MNHEY and CDR2 SVGAGI. V was clipped by 6 bases and J by 4 bases; unmatched bases: 7. The CDR3 is made up of 15 amino acids. CDR3 residues: CASRRAGGSADTQYF. CDR3 coding DNA: TGTGCCAGCAGACGAGCGGGGGGGTCCGCAGATACGCAGTATTTT.

This sequence joins TRBV9 and TRBJ2-7, with D perhaps matching TRBD1 (5 bases). Germline V gives CDR1 SGDLS, CDR2 YYNGEE. This CDR3 region has 15 residues. V lost 0 bases and J 0 bases, leaving 10 bases between the germline ends. Written as DNA, the CDR3 is TGTGCCAGCAGCGTAGGATCGACAGTCTCCTACGAGCAGTACTTC. This gives the protein CASSVGSTVSYEQYF.

This rearrangement joins TRBV6-5 to TRBJ1-1; 7 bases agree with TRBD1. This CDR3 region has 15 residues. Germline V gene lookup returns CDR1 MNHEY and CDR2 SVGAGI. V lost 4 bases, J lost 5 bases, and 10 bases stayed unmatched. The CDR3 protein is CASSSRQARGTEAFF. The CDR3 region has the DNA TGTGCCAGCAGTTCGCGACAGGCCAGGGGGACTGAAGCTTTCTTT.

The chain carries TRBV6-1 and TRBJ1-1; no clear D. The V and J ends lost 0 bases and 10 bases respectively, with 9 bases between them. This CDR3 has 12 residues. Germline values: CDR1 MNHNS, CDR2 SASEGT. The CDR3 loop is CASSEAGLGAFF. The CDR3 DNA reads TGTGCCAGCAGTGAAGCGGGGTTGGGAGCTTTCTTT.

V usage is TRBV7-2 and J usage is TRBJ2-7; no firm D call. The germline V and J ends were trimmed by 3 bases and 6 bases, with 12 bases remaining between them. From germline, CDR1 is SGHTA and CDR2 FQGNSA. CDR3 length: 13 amino acids. CDR3 sequence: CASSLSLVGEQYF. The CDR3, as DNA: TGTGCCAGCAGCTTGTCTTTGGTTGGCGAGCAGTACTTC.

This clone was counted once. The chain links TRBV6-5 to TRBJ1-4; tentative D call: TRBD1 (6 bases). Germline V gene data show CDR1 as MNHEY and CDR2 as SVGAGI. Trimming took off 8 bases at V and 0 bases at J, with 10 bases between the two ends. The CDR3 totals 14 residues. CDR3: CASGQPATNEKLFF. Here the CDR3 DNA reads TGTGCCAGCGGACAGCCTGCAACTAATGAAAAACTGTTTTTT.

This clone was seen a few times. The chain carries TRBV10-3 and TRBJ2-1; D unclear. CDR1 and CDR2 from the germline V gene are ENHRY and SYGVKD. The CDR3 has 13 residues. With 7 bases removed from V and 0 bases from J, the gap between germline ends came to 7 bases. The CDR3 nucleotides are TGTGCCATCAAAGCTAGCTCCTACAATGAGCAGTTCTTC. It codes for CAIKASSYNEQFF.

This clone was counted a few times. The rearrangement joins TRBV7-7 to TRBJ2-1; the D gene is possibly TRBD1 (5 bases). Trimming cost V 1 base and J 8 bases, with 15 bases left between them. Germline values: CDR1 SSHAT, CDR2 FNYEAQ (reference sequence). The CDR3 loop spans 15 amino acids. CDR3 residues: CASSLVAGRPDEQFF. The CDR3 coding sequence is TGTGCCAGCAGCTTAGTGGCAGGGCGGCCCGATGAGCAGTTCTTC.

The genes are TRBV25-1 and TRBJ2-7; D unclear. Germline assignment: CDR1 MGHDK and CDR2 SYGVNS. The CDR3 length is 11 residues. Deletions cut 6 bases from V and 4 bases from J, with 7 bases between. CDR3 nucleotide sequence: TGTGCCAGCAGATCAGGTTACGAGCAGTACTTC. Its protein is CASRSGYEQYF.

The chain uses TRBV11-3 and TRBJ1-1, with 7 positions matching TRBD1. V gave up 5 bases and J gave up 5 bases; unmatched junction bases: 11. This CDR3 has 15 amino acids. Germline V gene lookup returns CDR1 SGHNT and CDR2 YENEEA. Here the CDR3 reads CASSPQEGASTEAFF. In DNA, the CDR3 is TGTGCCAGCAGCCCCCAAGAGGGGGCGAGTACTGAAGCTTTCTTT.

The count of this clone is one. This sequence joins TRBV7-2 and TRBJ2-7; 7 bases match TRBD1. Per the germline V gene, CDR1 is SGHTA and CDR2 is FQGNSA. The CDR3 sequence is 15 residues long. Trimming took 2 bases from V and 1 from J; bases not matched to a gene: 5. CDR3 protein: CASSLKWGQSYEQYF. In nucleotides, the CDR3 is TGTGCCAGCAGCTTAAAGTGGGGACAGTCCTACGAGCAGTACTTC.

This clone was counted only a few times. The chain is built from TRBV7-2 and TRBJ1-1, with TRBD1 as a possible D gene (5 bases). V lost 1 base and J 1 base, leaving 7 bases between the germline ends. In germline, CDR1 is SGHTA, CDR2 FQGNSA. The CDR3 is made up of 14 amino acids. The chain's CDR3 is CASSLVRGNTEAFF. The DNA for the CDR3 is TGTGCCAGCAGCTTAGTAAGGGGGAACACTGAAGCTTTCTTT.

This sequence joins TRBV7-2 and TRBJ2-3, with D perhaps TRBD2 (6 bases). Germline CDR1 is SGHTA and CDR2 is FQGNSA. CDR3 length equals 17 residues. V gave up 1 base and J gave up 3 bases, with 17 bases separating them. In DNA, the CDR3 is TGTGCCAGCAGCTTAGGATCGGGACTCCCAGGGACAGATACGCAGTATTTT. Translation: CASSLGSGLPGTDTQYF.

The V gene is TRBV11-1, the J gene TRBJ2-1; TRBD2 matches 7 bases. V trimming: 5 bases; J trimming: 8 bases; junction bases outside the gene matches: 9. CDR1 and CDR2 from the germline V gene are SGHAT and FQDESV (reference sequence). The CDR3 has 14 amino acids. CDR3 sequence: CASSDRSGVHEQFF. CDR3 bases: TGTGCCAGCAGCGATAGAAGCGGGGTCCATGAGCAGTTCTTC.

The chain has TRBV7-8 and TRBJ1-1; D uncertain. V lost 5 bases and J 4 bases, leaving 8 bases between the germline ends. CDR1 is SGHVS and CDR2 is FQNEAQ in the germline V gene. The CDR3 sequence is 12 residues long. The CDR3 here is CASSLTSTEAFF. CDR3 coding DNA: TGTGCCAGCAGCCTTACCAGCACTGAAGCTTTCTTT.